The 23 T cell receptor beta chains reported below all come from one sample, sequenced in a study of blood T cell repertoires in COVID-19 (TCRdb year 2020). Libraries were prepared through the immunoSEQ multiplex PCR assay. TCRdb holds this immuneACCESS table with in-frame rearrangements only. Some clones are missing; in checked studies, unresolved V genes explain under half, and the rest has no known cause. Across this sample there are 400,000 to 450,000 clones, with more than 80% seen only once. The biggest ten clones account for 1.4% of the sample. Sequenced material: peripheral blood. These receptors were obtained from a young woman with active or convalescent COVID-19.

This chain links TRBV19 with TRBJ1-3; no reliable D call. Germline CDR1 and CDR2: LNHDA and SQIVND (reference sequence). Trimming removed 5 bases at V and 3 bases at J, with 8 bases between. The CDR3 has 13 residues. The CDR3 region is CASSPDIGNTIYF. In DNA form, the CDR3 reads TGTGCCAGTAGTCCCGACATTGGAAACACCATATATTTT.

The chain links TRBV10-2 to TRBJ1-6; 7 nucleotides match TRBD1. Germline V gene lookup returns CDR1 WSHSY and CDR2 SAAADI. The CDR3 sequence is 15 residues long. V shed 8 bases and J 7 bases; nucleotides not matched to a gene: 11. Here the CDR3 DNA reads TGCGCCAGCCGACTCGAGGGGACAGAAAATTCACCCCTCCACTTT. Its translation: CASRLEGTENSPLHF.

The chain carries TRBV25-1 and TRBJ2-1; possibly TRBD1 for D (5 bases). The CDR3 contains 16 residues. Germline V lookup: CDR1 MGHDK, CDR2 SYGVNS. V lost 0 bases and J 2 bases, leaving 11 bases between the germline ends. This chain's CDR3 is CASSEYVGAPYNEQFF. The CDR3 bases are TGTGCCAGCAGTGAATATGTAGGGGCCCCCTACAATGAGCAGTTCTTC.

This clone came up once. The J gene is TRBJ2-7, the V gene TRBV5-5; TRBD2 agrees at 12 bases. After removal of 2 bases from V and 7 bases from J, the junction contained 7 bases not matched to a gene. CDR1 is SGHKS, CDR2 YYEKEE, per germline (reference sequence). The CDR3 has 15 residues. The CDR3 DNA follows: TGTGCCAGCAGCTTCGGACTAGCGGGGTCTCAAGAGCAGTACTTC. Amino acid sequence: CASSFGLAGSQEQYF.

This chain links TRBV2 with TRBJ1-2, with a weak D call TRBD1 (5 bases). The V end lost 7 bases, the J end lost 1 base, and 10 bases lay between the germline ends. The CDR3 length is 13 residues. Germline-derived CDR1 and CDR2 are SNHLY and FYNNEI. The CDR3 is CASNLDSNYGYTF. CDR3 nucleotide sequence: TGTGCCAGCAATCTCGACAGTAACTATGGCTACACCTTC.

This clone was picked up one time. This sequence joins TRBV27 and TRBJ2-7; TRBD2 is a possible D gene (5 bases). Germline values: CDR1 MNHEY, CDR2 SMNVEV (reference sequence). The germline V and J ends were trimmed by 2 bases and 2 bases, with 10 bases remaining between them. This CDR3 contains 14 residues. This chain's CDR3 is CASSLTRWAYEQYF. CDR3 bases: TGTGCCAGCAGTTTAACTAGGTGGGCCTACGAGCAGTACTTC.

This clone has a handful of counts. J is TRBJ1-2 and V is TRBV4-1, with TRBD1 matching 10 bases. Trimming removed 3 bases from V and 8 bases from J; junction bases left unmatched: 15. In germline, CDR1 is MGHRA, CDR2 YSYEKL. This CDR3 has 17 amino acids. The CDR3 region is CASSHTGTGDLSGGYTF. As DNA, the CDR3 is TGCGCCAGCAGCCATACCGGGACAGGGGATCTTTCAGGAGGCTACACCTTC.

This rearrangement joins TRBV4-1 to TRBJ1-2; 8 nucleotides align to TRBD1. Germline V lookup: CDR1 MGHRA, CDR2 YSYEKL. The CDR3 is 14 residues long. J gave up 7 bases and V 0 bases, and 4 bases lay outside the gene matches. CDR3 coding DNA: TGCGCCAGCAGCCAAGAGACAGGGGTCCTTGGCTACACCTTC. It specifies CASSQETGVLGYTF.

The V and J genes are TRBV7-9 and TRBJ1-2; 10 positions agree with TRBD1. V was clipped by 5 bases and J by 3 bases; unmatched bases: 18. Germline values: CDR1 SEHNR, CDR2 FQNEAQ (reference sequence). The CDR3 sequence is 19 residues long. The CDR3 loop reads CASSPGQLDRGVGDYGYTF. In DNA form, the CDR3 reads TGTGCCAGCAGCCCAGGACAGTTGGACAGGGGGGTAGGAGACTATGGCTACACCTTC.

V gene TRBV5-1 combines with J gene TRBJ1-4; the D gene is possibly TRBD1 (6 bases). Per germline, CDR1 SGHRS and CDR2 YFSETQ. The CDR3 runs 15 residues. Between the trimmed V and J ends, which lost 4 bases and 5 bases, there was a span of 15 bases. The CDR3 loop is CASSIRQAPNEKLFF. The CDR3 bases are TGCGCCAGCAGCATCAGACAGGCCCCCAATGAAAAACTGTTTTTT.

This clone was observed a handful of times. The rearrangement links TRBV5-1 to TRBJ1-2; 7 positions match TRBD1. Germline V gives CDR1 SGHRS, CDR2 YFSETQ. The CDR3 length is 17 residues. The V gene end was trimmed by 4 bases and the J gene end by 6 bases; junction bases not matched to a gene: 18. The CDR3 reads CASSPGDSGSPLDGYTF. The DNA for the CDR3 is TGCGCCAGCAGCCCCGGGGACAGCGGATCCCCGTTGGATGGCTACACCTTC.

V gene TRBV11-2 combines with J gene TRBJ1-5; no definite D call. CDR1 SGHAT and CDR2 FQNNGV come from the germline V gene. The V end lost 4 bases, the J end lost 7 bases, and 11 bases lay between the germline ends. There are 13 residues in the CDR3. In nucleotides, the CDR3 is TGTGCCAGCAGCTCCCAGGCGACACAGCCCCAGCATTTT. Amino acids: CASSSQATQPQHF. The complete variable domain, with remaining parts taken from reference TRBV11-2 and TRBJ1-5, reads EAGVAQSPRYKIIEKRQSVAFWCNPISGHATLYWYQQILGQGPKLLIQFQNNGVVDDSQLPKDRFSAERLKGVDSTLKIQPAKLEDSAVYLCASSSQATQPQHFGDGTRLSIL.

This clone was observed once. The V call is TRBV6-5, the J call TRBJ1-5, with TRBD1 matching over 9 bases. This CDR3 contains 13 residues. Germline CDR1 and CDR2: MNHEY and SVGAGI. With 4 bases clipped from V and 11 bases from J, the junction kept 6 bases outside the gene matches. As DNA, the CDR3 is TGTGCCAGCAGTTTCAACCGACAGGGGGCCCAGCATTTT. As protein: CASSFNRQGAQHF.

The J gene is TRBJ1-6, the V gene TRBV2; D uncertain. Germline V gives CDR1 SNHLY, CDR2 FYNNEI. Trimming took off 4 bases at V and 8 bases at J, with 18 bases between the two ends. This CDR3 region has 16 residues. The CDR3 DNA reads TGTGCCAGCAGTGTAGATCACGGGGTCACGGATTCACCCCTCCACTTT. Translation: CASSVDHGVTDSPLHF.

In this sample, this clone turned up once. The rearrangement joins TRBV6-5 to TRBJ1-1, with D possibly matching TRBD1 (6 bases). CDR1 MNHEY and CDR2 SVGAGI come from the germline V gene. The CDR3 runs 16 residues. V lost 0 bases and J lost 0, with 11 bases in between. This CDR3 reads CASSYSKRDMNTEAFF. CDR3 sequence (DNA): TGTGCCAGCAGTTACTCAAAAAGGGACATGAACACTGAAGCTTTCTTT.

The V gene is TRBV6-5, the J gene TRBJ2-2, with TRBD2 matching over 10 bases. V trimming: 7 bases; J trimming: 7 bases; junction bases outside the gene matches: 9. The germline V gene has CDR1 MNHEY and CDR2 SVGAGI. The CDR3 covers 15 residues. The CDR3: CASKSSGSLGGELFF. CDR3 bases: TGTGCCAGCAAATCTAGCGGGAGTCTAGGCGGGGAGCTGTTTTTT.

The CDR3 nucleotides read TGTGCCAGCAGCTTAGGGACACCCGGTACGCAGTATTTT. It codes for CASSLGTPGTQYF. This chain uses TRBV7-8 with TRBJ2-3, with D perhaps matching TRBD1 (5 bases). The V gene's germline CDR1 is SGHVS and CDR2 FQNEAQ. Trimming left V 1 base short and J 8 bases short, with 10 bases between. There are 13 residues in the CDR3.

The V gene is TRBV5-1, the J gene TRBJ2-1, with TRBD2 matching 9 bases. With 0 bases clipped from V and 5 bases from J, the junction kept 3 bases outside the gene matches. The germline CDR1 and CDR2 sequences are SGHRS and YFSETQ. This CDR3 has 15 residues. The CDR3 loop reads CASSLGTSVNNEQFF. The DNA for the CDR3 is TGCGCCAGCAGCTTGGGGACTAGCGTGAACAATGAGCAGTTCTTC.

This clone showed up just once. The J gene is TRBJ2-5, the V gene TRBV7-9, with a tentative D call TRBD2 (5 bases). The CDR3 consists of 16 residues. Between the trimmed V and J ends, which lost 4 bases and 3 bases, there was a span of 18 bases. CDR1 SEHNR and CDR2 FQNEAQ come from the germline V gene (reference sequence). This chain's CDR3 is CASSSPASGTEETQYF. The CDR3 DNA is TGTGCCAGCAGCTCCCCCGCCAGCGGAACGGAAGAGACCCAGTACTTC. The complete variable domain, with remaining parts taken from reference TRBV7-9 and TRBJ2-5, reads DTGVSQNPRHKITKRGQNVTFRCDPISEHNRLYWYRQTLGQGPEFLTYFQNEAQLEKSRLLSDRFSAERPKGSFSTLEIQRTEQGDSAMYLCASSSPASGTEETQYFGPGTRLLVL.

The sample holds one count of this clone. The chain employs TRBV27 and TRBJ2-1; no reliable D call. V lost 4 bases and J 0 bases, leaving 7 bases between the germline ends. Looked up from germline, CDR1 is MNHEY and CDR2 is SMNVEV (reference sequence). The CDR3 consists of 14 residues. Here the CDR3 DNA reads TGTGCCAGCAGTTCCGAGAGCTCCTACAATGAGCAGTTCTTC. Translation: CASSSESSYNEQFF.

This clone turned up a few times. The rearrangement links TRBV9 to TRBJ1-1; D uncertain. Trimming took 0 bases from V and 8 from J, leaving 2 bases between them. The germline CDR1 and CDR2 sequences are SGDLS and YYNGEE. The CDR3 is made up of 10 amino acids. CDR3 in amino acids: CASSVVEAFF. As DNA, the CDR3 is TGTGCCAGCAGCGTAGTAGAAGCTTTCTTT.

The CDR3 DNA follows: TGCGCCAGCAGCTCGGGAGGCGTTGGGGAATCAGCTGGAAACACCATATATTTT. Translating it yields CASSSGGVGESAGNTIYF. The chain recombines TRBV5-1 with TRBJ1-3; no clear D. The CDR3 sequence is 18 residues long. The germline V gene encodes CDR1 SGHRS and CDR2 YFSETQ. Trimming cost V 3 bases and J 2 bases, with 21 bases left between them.

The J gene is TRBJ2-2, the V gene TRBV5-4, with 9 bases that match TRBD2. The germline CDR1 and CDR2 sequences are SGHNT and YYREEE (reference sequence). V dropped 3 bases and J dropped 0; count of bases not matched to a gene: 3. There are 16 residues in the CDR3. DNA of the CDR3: TGTGCCAGCAGCTCGTGGACTAGCGCGAACACCGGGGAGCTGTTTTTT. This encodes CASSSWTSANTGELFF.